These 5 T cell receptor beta chains came from one sample sequenced in a study of metastatic and nonmetastatic thyroid tumors. Treatment of any kind had been given to no patient before thyroid surgery. TCRdb reprocessed the PCR reads via MiXCR. Altogether 35,000 to 45,000 clones are present, 9% to 14% being singletons, with the ten largest covering roughly 9%. Sequenced: blood. All receptors come from a male donor with papillary thyroid cancer or a benign thyroid nodule (not recorded which). Some clones in this sample may be carry-over from other donors' samples.

The chain carries TRBV7-8 and TRBJ2-7; 7 bases are a match to TRBD1. The J segment lost 2 bases and the V segment lost 5 bases, leaving 18 bases of the junction unmatched. The CDR3 runs to 18 residues. Germline V gene sequence: CDR1 SGHVS, CDR2 FQNEAQ. CDR3: CASSHHIIARDSTYEQYF. The CDR3 bases are TGTGCCAGCAGCCACCATATAATTGCCCGGGACAGCACCTACGAGCAGTACTTC.

In its sample, this clone was seen many times. The rearrangement uses TRBV7-9 and TRBJ1-2, with D unclear. The germline gives CDR1 SEHNR, CDR2 FQNEAQ (reference sequence). CDR3 length: 14 amino acids. V lost 4 bases, J lost 4 bases, and 13 bases lay in between. CDR3 in amino acids: CASSSSGAFYGYTF. The CDR3 bases are TGTGCCAGCAGCTCCTCGGGAGCATTCTATGGCTACACCTTC.

This clone was recorded many times. The rearrangement uses TRBV28 and TRBJ1-5; weak D call: TRBD1 (6 bases). V was trimmed by 3 bases and J by 4 bases, leaving 13 bases between them. Per the germline V gene, CDR1 is MDHEN and CDR2 is SYDVKM. The CDR3 contains 15 residues. The CDR3, as DNA: TGTGCCAGCAGTTTTGTACAGGGAGGGAATCAGCCCCAGCATTTT. This gives the protein CASSFVQGGNQPQHF. The full variable domain, rest sourced from reference TRBV28 and TRBJ1-5, is DVKVTQSSRYLVKRTGEKVFLECVQDMDHENMFWYRQDPGLGLRLIYFSYDVKMKEKGDIPEGYSVSREKKERFSLILESASTNQTSMYLCASSFVQGGNQPQHFGDGTRLSIL.

This clone was detected many times. The V call is TRBV5-4, the J call TRBJ2-7, with 11 nucleotides matching TRBD2. Germline V lookup: CDR1 SGHNT, CDR2 YYREEE (reference sequence). V lost 4 bases to trimming and J lost 2 bases; unmatched junction nucleotides: 8. This CDR3 region has 16 residues. CDR3 residues: CASSRLAGGPTYEQYF. Here the CDR3 DNA reads TGTGCCAGCAGCCGATTAGCGGGAGGGCCTACCTACGAGCAGTACTTC.

This clone was picked up many times. CDR3 amino acids: CASSSESGTDTQYF. The CDR3 DNA is TGTGCCAGCAGCTCTGAGTCGGGCACAGATACGCAGTATTTT. This sequence joins TRBV7-9 and TRBJ2-3, with D unresolved. The germline gives CDR1 SEHNR, CDR2 FQNEAQ (reference sequence). The CDR3 spans 14 residues. V dropped 4 bases and J dropped 1 base, with 9 bases sitting between them.